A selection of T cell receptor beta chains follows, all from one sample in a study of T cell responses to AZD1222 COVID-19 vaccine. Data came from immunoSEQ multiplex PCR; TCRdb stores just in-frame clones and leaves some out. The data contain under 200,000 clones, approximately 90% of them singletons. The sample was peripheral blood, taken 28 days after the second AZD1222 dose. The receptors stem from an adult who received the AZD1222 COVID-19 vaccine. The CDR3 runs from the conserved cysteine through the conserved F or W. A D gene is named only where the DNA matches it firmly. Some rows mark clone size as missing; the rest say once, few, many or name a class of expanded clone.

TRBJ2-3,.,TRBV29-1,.,CSVDQGDTQYF,TGCAGCGTTGATCAAGGTGATACGCAGTATTTT
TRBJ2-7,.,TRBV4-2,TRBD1,CASSQERGLYEQYF,TGTGCCAGCAGCCAGGAAAGGGGGCTATACGAGCAGTACTTC
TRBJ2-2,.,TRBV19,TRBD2,CASSMQRDEELFF,TGTGCCAGTAGTATGCAGCGGGACGAGGAGCTGTTTTTT
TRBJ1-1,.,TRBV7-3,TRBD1,CASSPNPTGKNTEAFF,TGTGCCAGCAGCCCTAATCCGACAGGGAAGAACACTGAAGCTTTCTTT
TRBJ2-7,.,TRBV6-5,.,CASRGLYEQYF,TGTGCCAGCAGGGGACTCTACGAGCAGTACTTC
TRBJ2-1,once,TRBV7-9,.,CASSLGLAVYNEQFF,TGTGCCAGCAGCTTAGGCCTAGCCGTCTACAATGAGCAGTTCTTC
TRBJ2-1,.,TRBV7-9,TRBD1,CASSGRTGTIDEQFF,TGTGCCAGCAGCGGACGGACAGGGACAATCGATGAGCAGTTCTTC
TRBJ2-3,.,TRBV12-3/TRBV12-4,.,CASRDQSTDTQYF,TGTGCCAGCCGGGACCAGAGCACAGATACGCAGTATTTT
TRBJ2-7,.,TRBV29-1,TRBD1,CSVRGATGFGEQYF,TGCAGCGTTAGGGGCGCGACAGGGTTCGGCGAGCAGTACTTC
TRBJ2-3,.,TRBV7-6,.,CASSLDTGTSTDTQYF,TGTGCCAGCAGCTTAGATACAGGGACTAGCACAGATACGCAGTATTTT
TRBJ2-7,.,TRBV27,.,CASSSRVGSGLAYEQYF,TGTGCCAGCAGTTCCCGCGTGGGCTCCGGACTGGCCTACGAGCAGTACTTC
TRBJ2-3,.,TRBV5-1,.,CASSGDSVRGNTQYF,TGCGCCAGCAGCGGAGACTCGGTCAGGGGTAATACGCAGTATTTT
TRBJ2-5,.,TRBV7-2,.,CASSLVYQETQYF,TGTGCCAGCAGCTTAGTGTACCAAGAGACCCAGTACTTC
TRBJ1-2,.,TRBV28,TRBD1,CASSLQGYYGYTF,TGTGCCAGCAGCTTACAGGGGTACTATGGCTACACCTTC
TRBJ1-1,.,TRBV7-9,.,CASSLETGLVRFF,TGTGCCAGCAGCTTAGAGACAGGCCTTGTGCGCTTCTTT
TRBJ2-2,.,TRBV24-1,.,CATRNTGELFF,TGTGCCACCAGAAACACCGGGGAGCTGTTTTTT
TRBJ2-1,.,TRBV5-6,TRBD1,CAGLIQGASVEQFF,TGTGCCGGGCTTATCCAGGGGGCTAGTGTTGAGCAGTTCTTC
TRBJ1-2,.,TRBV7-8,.,CASSLGMGAGYGYTF,TGTGCCAGCAGCTTAGGAATGGGGGCCGGCTATGGCTACACCTTC
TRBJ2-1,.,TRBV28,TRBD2,CASSLLSSGNYNEQFF,TGTGCCAGCAGTTTATTGAGTAGCGGGAACTACAATGAGCAGTTCTTC
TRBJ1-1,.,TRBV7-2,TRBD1,CASSLVAGGKGTEAFF,TGTGCCAGCAGCTTAGTAGCAGGGGGCAAGGGCACTGAAGCTTTCTTT
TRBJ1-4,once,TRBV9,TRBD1,CASSDPRQGGNEKLFF,TGTGCCAGCAGCGACCCCCGACAGGGCGGGAATGAAAAACTGTTTTTT
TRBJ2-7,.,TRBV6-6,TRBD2,CASSRGLAGGVSYEQYF,TGTGCCAGCAGTCGCGGACTAGCGGGAGGGGTCTCCTACGAGCAGTACTTC
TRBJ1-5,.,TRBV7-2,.,CASSLGASNQPQHF,TGTGCCAGCAGCTTGGGGGCTAGCAATCAGCCCCAGCATTTT
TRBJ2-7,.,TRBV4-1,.,CASSHPASATYEQYF,TGCGCCAGCAGCCATCCCGCGAGCGCAACCTACGAGCAGTACTTC
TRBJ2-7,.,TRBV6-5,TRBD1,CASSSPGQGTYEQYF,TGTGCCAGCAGTTCTCCGGGACAGGGTACCTACGAGCAGTACTTC
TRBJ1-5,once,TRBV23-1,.,CASSQQAVNQPQHF,TGCGCCAGCAGTCAACAGGCCGTCAATCAGCCCCAGCATTTT
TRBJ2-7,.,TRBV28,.,CASSPPPTRGEQYF,TGTGCCAGCAGTCCACCCCCCACCCGGGGCGAGCAGTACTTC
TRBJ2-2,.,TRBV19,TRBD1,CASSTSGTAWTDTGELFF,TGTGCCAGTAGTACGTCAGGGACAGCCTGGACGGACACCGGGGAGCTGTTTTTT
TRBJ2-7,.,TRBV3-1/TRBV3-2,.,CASSQDGFVGRKGEQYF,TGTGCCAGCAGCCAAGATGGGTTCGTAGGGCGCAAAGGCGAGCAGTACTTC
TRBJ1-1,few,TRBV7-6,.,CASSLALPGNTEAFF,TGTGCCAGCAGCTTAGCGCTTCCGGGGAACACTGAAGCTTTCTTT
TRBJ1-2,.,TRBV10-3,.,CAISRRERGYTF,TGTGCCATCAGCCGGCGGGAGAGGGGCTACACCTTC
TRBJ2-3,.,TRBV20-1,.,CSARADTQYF,TGCAGTGCTAGGGCAGATACGCAGTATTTT
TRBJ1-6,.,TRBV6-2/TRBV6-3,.,CASSSVGTLPLHF,TGTGCCAGCAGCTCCGTGGGGACGTTACCCCTCCACTTT
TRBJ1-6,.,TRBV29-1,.,CSAAFAGATSPLHF,TGCAGCGCTGCATTCGCGGGGGCTACTTCACCCCTCCACTTT
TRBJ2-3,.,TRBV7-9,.,CASSLKWERLDTQYF,TGTGCCAGCAGCTTAAAATGGGAGAGATTAGATACGCAGTATTTT
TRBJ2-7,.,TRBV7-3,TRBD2,CASSLPGGVQYF,TGTGCCAGCAGCTTACCGGGGGGTGTGCAGTACTTC
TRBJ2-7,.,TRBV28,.,CASSIGAGGYYEQYF,TGTGCCAGCAGCATTGGCGCCGGAGGGTATTACGAGCAGTACTTC
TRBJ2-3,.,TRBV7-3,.,CASSPLETTDTQYF,TGTGCCAGCAGCCCACTAGAGACCACAGATACGCAGTATTTT
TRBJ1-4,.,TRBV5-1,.,CASSTGGGHNEKLFF,TGCGCCAGCAGCACCGGCGGGGGACATAATGAAAAACTGTTTTTT
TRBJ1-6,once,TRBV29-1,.,CGAGSYNSPLHF,TGCGGGGCCGGGAGTTATAATTCACCCCTCCACTTT
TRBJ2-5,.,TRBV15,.,CATSRAVGTSKGTQYF,TGTGCCACCAGCAGAGCGGTGGGCACGAGCAAAGGGACCCAGTACTTC
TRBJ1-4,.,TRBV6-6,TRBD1,CASSRQGSEKLFF,TGTGCCAGCAGCCGACAGGGTAGTGAAAAACTGTTTTTT
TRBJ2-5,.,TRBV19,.,CASSSGGWETQYF,TGTGCCAGTAGTAGTGGGGGCTGGGAGACCCAGTACTTC
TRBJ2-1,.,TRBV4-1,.,CASSLGLSSYNEQFF,TGCGCCAGCAGCTTAGGACTGAGCTCCTACAATGAGCAGTTCTTC
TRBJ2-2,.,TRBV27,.,CASSLSKGSTGELFF,TGTGCCAGCAGTTTAAGTAAGGGGAGCACCGGGGAGCTGTTTTTT
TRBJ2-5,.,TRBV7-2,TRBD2,CASSFGSGGRETQYF,TGTGCCAGCAGCTTTGGTTCGGGAGGCAGAGAGACCCAGTACTTC
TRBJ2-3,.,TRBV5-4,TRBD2,CASSLAGTSGGADTQYF,TGTGCCAGCAGCTTAGCCGGGACTAGCGGGGGTGCAGATACGCAGTATTTT
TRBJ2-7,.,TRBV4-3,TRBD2,CASSLAGTSGPYEQYF,TGCGCCAGCAGCCTGGCCGGGACTAGCGGACCCTACGAGCAGTACTTC
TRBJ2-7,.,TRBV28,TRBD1,CASSPGQGGLRTYEQYF,TGTGCCAGCAGCCCGGGACAGGGGGGATTAAGAACCTACGAGCAGTACTTC
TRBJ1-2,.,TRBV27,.,CASSLKAGGGYTF,TGTGCCAGCAGTTTAAAGGCAGGAGGGGGCTACACCTTC
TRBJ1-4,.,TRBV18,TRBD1,CASSHGTDEKLFF,TGTGCCAGCTCACATGGGACAGATGAAAAACTGTTTTTT
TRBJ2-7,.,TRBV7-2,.,CASSSQAGRNYEQYF,TGTGCCAGCAGCTCCCAGGCGGGAAGGAACTACGAGCAGTACTTC
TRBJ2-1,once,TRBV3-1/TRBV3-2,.,CASSQDSRGYYNEQFF,TGTGCCAGCAGCCAAGATTCTAGGGGGTACTACAATGAGCAGTTCTTC
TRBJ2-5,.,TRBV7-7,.,CASSFLGGSQETQYF,TGTGCTAGCAGCTTCCTCGGGGGTTCCCAAGAGACCCAGTACTTC
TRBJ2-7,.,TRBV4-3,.,CASSQDSRGSYEQYF,TGCGCCAGCAGCCAAGATTCGCGGGGATCCTACGAGCAGTACTTC